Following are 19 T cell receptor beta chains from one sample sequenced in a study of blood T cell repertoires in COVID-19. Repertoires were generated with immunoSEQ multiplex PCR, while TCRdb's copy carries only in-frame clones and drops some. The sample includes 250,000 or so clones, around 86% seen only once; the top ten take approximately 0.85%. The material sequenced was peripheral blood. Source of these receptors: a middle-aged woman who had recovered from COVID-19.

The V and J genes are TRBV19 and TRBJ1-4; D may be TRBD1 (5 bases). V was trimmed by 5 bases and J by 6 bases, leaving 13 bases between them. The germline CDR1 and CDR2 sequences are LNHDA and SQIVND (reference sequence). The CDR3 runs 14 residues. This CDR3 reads CASSQGAFDEKLFF. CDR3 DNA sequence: TGTGCCAGTAGTCAAGGGGCGTTTGATGAAAAACTGTTTTTT.

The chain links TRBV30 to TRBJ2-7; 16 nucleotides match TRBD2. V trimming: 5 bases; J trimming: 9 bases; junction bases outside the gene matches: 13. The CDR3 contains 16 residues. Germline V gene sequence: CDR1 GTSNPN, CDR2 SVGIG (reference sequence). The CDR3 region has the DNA TGTGCCTGGGAGACAACCGGGACTAGCGGGAGGGCCGGGCAGTACTTC. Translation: CAWETTGTSGRAGQYF.

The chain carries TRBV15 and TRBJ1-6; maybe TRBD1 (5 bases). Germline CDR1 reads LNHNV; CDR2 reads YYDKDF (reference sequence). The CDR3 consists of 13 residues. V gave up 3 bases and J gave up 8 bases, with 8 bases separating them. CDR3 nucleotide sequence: TGTGCCACCAGCAGCCAGGGCGATTCACCCCTCCACTTT. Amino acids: CATSSQGDSPLHF.

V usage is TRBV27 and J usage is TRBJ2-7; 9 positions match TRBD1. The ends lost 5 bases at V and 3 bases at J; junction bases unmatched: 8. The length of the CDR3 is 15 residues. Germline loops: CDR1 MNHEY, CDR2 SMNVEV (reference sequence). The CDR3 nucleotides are TGTGCCAGCAGTCCCGGGACAGGGATGCACTACGAGCAGTACTTC. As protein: CASSPGTGMHYEQYF.

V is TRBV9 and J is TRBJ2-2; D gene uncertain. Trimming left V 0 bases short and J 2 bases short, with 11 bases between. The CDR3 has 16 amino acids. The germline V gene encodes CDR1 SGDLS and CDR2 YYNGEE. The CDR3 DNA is TGTGCCAGCAGCGTAGATGGCTACAGAAACACCGGGGAGCTGTTTTTT. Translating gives CASSVDGYRNTGELFF.

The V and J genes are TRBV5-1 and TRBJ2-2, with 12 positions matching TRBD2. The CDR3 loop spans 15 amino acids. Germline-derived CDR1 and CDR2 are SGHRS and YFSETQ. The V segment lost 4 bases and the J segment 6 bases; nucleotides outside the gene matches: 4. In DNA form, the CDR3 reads TGCGCCAGCAGCAAGCTAGCGGGAGGGTCCGGGGAGCTGTTTTTT. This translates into CASSKLAGGSGELFF. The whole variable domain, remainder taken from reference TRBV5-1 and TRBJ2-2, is KAGVTQTPRYLIKTRGQQVTLSCSPISGHRSVSWYQQTPGQGLQFLFEYFSETQRNKGNFPGRFSGRQFSNSRSEMNVSTLELGDSALYLCASSKLAGGSGELFFGEGSRLTVL.

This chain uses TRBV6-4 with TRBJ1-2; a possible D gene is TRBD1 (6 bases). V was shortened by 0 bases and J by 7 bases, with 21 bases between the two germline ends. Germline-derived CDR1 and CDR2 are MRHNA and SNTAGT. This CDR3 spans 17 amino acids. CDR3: CASSDSMAQTGPGGYTF. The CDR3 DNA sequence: TGTGCCAGCAGTGACTCGATGGCCCAAACAGGGCCTGGTGGCTACACCTTC.

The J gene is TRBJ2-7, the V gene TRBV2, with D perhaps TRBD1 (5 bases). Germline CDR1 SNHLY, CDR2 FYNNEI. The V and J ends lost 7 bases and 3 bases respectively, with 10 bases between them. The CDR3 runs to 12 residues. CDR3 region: CASMGRGYEQYF. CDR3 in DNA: TGTGCCAGCATGGGAAGGGGCTACGAGCAGTACTTC.

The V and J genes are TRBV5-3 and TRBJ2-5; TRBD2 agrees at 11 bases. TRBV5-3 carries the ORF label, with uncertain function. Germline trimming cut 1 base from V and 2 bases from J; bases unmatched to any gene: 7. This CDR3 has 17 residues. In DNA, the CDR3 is TGTGCCAGAAGCTTGTTAGCGGGAGGGCCCAGGCAAGAGACCCAGTACTTC. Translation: CARSLLAGGPRQETQYF.

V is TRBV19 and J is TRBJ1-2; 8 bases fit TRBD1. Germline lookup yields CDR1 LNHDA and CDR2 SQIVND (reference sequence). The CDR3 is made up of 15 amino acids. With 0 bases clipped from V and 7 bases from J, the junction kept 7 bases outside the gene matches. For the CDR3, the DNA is TGTGCCAGTAGTATAGAGCGGCAGGGGGCAATTGGCTACACCTTC. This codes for CASSIERQGAIGYTF. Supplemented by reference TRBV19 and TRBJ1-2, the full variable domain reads DGGITQSPKYLFRKEGQNVTLSCEQNLNHDAMYWYRQDPGQGLRLIYYSQIVNDFQKGDIAEGYSVSREKKESFPLTVTSAQKNPTAFYLCASSIERQGAIGYTFGSGTRLTVV.

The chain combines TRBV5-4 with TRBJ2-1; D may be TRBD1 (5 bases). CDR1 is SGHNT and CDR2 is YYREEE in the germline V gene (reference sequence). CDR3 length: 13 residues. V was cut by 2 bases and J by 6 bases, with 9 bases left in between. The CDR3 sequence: CASSLGAGNEQFF. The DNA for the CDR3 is TGTGCCAGCAGCTTAGGGGCCGGCAATGAGCAGTTCTTC.

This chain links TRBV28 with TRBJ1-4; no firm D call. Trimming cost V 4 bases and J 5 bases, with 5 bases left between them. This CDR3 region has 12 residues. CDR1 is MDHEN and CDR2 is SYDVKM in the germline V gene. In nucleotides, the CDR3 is TGTGCCAGCAGTTCAATGAATGAAAAACTGTTTTTT. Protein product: CASSSMNEKLFF.

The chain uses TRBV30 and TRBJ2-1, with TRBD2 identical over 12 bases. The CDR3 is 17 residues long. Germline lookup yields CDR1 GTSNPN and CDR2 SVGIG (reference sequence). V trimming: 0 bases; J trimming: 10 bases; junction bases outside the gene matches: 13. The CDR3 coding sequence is TGTGCCTGGAGTGTCGACCATCTAGCGGGAGGGCCTGGGGAGCAGTTCTTC. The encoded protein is CAWSVDHLAGGPGEQFF.

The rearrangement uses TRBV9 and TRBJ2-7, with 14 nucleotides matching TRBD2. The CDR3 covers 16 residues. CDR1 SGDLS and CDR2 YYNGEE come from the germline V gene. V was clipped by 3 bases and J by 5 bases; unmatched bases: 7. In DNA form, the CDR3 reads TGTGCCAGCAGCGACAGACTAGCGGGAGGGCCCGACGAGCAGTACTTC. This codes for CASSDRLAGGPDEQYF. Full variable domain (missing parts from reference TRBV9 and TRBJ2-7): DSGVTQTPKHLITATGQRVTLRCSPRSGDLSVYWYQQSLDQGLQFLIQYYNGEERAKGNILERFSAQQFPDLHSELNLSSLELGDSALYFCASSDRLAGGPDEQYFGPGTRLTVT.

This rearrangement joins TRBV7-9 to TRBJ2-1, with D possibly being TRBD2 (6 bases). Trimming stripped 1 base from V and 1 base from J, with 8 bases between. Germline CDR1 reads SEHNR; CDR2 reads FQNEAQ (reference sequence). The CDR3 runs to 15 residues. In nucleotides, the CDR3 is TGTGCCAGCAGCTTAGGTAGCGGATCCTACAATGAGCAGTTCTTC. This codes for CASSLGSGSYNEQFF.

The chain's CDR3 is CASSRQGWVGEQYF. DNA for the CDR3: TGTGCCAGCAGCCGACAGGGGTGGGTGGGCGAGCAGTACTTC. V and J are TRBV11-2 and TRBJ2-7, with 8 bases fitting TRBD1. The CDR3 totals 14 residues. The J segment lost 6 bases and the V segment lost 5 bases, leaving 9 bases of the junction unmatched. From germline, CDR1 is SGHAT and CDR2 FQNNGV. Full variable domain (remainder filled in from reference TRBV11-2 and TRBJ2-7): EAGVAQSPRYKIIEKRQSVAFWCNPISGHATLYWYQQILGQGPKLLIQFQNNGVVDDSQLPKDRFSAERLKGVDSTLKIQPAKLEDSAVYLCASSRQGWVGEQYFGPGTRLTVT.

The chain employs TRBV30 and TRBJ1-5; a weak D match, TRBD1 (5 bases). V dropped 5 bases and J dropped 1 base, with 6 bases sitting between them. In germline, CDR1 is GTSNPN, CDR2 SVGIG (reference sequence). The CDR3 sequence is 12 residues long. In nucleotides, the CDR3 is TGTGCCTGGCAGGGAAGCAATCAGCCCCAGCATTTT. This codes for CAWQGSNQPQHF.

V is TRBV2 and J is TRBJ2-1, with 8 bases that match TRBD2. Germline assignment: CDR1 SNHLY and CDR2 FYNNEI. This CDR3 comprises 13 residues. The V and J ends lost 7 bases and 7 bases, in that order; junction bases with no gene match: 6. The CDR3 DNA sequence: TGTGCCAGCACGGGAGGGCCAATAAATGAGCAGTTCTTC. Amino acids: CASTGGPINEQFF.

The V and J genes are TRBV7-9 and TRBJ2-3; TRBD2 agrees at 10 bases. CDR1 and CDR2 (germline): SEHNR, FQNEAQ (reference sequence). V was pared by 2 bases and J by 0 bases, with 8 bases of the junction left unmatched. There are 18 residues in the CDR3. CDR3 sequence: CASSLLWTSGISTDTQYF. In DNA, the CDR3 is TGTGCCAGCAGCTTACTATGGACTAGCGGTATAAGCACAGATACGCAGTATTTT.